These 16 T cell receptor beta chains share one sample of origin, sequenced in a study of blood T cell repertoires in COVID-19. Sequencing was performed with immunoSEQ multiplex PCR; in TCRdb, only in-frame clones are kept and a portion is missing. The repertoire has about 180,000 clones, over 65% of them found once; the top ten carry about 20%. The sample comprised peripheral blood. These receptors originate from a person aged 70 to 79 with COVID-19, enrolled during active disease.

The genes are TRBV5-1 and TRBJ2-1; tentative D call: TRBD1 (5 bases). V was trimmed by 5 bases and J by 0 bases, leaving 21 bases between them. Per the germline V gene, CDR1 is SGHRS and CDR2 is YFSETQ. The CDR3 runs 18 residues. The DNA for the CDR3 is TGCGCCAGCAGTAGGGGCTTAGACCCTACGGGCTCCTACAATGAGCAGTTCTTC. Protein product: CASSRGLDPTGSYNEQFF.

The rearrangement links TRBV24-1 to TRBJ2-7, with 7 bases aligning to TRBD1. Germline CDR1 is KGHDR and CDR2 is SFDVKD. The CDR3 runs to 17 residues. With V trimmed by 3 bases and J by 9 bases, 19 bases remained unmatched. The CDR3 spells CATSDTRSGTDRVRQYF. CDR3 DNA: TGTGCCACCAGTGATACCCGATCCGGGACAGACAGGGTCCGGCAGTACTTC.

For the CDR3, the DNA is TGTGCCAGCAGTAGGGACAATCTTGCCATATATTTT. Its protein is CASSRDNLAIYF. J is TRBJ1-3 and V is TRBV9; a possible D gene is TRBD1 (6 bases). Germline CDR1 SGDLS, CDR2 YYNGEE. V was pared by 5 bases and J by 11 bases, with 14 bases between. The CDR3 extends over 12 amino acids.

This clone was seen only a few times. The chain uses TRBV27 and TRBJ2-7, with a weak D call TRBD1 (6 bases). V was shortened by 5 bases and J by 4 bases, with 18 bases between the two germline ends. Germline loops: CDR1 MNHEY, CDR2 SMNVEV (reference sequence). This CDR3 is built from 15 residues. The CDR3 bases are TGTGCCAGCAGTCTAACAGGGAGACTTAAGTACGAGCAGTACTTC. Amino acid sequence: CASSLTGRLKYEQYF.

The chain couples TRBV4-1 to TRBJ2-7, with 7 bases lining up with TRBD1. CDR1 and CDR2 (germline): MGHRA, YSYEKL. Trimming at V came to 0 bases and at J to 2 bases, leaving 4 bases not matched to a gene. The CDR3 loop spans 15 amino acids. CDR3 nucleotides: TGCGCCAGCAGCCAAGAAGGGACAGTCGCCTACGAGCAGTACTTC. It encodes CASSQEGTVAYEQYF.

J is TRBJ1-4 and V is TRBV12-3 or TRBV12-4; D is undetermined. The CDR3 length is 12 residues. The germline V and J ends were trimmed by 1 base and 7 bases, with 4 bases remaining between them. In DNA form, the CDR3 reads TGTGCCAGCAGTTTAGTAGTTGAAAAACTGTTTTTT. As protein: CASSLVVEKLFF.

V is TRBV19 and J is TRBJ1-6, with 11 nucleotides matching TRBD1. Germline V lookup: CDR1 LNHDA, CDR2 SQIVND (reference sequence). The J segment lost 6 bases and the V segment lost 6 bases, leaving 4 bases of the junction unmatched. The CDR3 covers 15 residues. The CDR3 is CASRDRGPSNSPLHF. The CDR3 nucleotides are TGTGCCAGTAGGGACAGGGGGCCCTCTAATTCACCCCTCCACTTT.

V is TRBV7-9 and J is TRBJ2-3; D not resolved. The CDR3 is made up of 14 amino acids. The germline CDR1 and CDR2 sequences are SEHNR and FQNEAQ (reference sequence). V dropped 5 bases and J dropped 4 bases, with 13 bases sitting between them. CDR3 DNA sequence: TGTGCCAGCAGCCCCCTTACTCGGGCAGATACGCAGTATTTT. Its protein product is CASSPLTRADTQYF. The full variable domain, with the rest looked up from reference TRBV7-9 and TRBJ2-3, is DTGVSQNPRHKITKRGQNVTFRCDPISEHNRLYWYRQTLGQGPEFLTYFQNEAQLEKSRLLSDRFSAERPKGSFSTLEIQRTEQGDSAMYLCASSPLTRADTQYFGPGTRLTVL.

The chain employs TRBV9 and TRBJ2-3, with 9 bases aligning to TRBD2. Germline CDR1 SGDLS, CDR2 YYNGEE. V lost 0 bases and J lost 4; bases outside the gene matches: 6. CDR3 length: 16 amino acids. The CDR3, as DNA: TGTGCCAGCAGCGTAGGCGCGGGGGGGCCGCCAGATACGCAGTATTTT. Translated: CASSVGAGGPPDTQYF. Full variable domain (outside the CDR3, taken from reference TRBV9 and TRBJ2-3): DSGVTQTPKHLITATGQRVTLRCSPRSGDLSVYWYQQSLDQGLQFLIQYYNGEERAKGNILERFSAQQFPDLHSELNLSSLELGDSALYFCASSVGAGGPPDTQYFGPGTRLTVL.

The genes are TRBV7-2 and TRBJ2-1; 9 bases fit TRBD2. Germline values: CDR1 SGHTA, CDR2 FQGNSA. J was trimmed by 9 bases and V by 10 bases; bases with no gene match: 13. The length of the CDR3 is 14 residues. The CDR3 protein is CATLPWREGSEQFF. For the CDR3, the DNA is TGTGCCACACTGCCTTGGCGGGAGGGAAGTGAGCAGTTCTTC.

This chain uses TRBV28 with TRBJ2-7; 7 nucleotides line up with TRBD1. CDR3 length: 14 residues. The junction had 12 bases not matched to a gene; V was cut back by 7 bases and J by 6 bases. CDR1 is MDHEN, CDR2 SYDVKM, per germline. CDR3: CASTPTGDWVEQYF. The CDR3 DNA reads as TGTGCCAGCACTCCCACAGGGGATTGGGTCGAGCAGTACTTC. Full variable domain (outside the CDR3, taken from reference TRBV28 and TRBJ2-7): DVKVTQSSRYLVKRTGEKVFLECVQDMDHENMFWYRQDPGLGLRLIYFSYDVKMKEKGDIPEGYSVSREKKERFSLILESASTNQTSMYLCASTPTGDWVEQYFGPGTRLTVT.

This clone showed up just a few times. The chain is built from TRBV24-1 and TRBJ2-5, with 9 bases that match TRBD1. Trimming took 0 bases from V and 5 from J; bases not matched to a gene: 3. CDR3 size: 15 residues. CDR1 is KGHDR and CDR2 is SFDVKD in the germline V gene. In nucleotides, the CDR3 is TGTGCCACCAGTGATTTGGGGACAGGGTTGGAGACCCAGTACTTC. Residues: CATSDLGTGLETQYF.

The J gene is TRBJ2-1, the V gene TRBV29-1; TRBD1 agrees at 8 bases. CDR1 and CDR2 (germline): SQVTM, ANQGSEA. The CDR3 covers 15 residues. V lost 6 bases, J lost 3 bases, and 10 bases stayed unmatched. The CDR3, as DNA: TGCAGCGTCTCCGGGACAGGTAGAAGCTACAATGAGCAGTTCTTC. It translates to CSVSGTGRSYNEQFF.

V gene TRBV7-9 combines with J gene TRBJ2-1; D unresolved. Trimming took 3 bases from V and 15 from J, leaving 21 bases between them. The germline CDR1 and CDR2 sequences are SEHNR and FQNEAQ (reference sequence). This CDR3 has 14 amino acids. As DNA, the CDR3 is TGTGCCAGCAGCTTGATGTCCAGCGACCGGGTTCTGTTCTTC. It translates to CASSLMSSDRVLFF.

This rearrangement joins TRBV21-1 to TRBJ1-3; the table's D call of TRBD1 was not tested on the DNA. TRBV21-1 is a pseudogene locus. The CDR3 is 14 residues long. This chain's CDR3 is CASTERGPGNTIYF. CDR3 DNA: TGTGCCAGCACAGAGAGGGGGCCTGGAAACACCATATATTTT.

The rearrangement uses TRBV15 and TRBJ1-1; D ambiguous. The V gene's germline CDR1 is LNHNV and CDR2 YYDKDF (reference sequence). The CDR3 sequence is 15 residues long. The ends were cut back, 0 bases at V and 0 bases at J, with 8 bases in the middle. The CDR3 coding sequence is TGTGCCACCAGCAGAGATGGAGCTATGAACACTGAAGCTTTCTTT. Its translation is CATSRDGAMNTEAFF.